These 10 T cell receptor beta chains originate from one sample sequenced in a study of a mutant IDH1 vaccine in newly diagnosed glioma. The time point here: week 47, end of study. Vaccination used 300 ug of mutant IDH1 20-mer peptide per dose, with topical imiquimod. The antigens these receptors bind are not known. TCRdb keeps only in-frame clones here, not all; method: immunoSEQ multiplex PCR. The sample yields approximately 33,000 clones, 60% to 85% seen once. The sequenced sample was PBMCs, obtained from a glioma patient whose treatment included an IDH1 peptide vaccine. Receptors were obtained from a man aged 35-49 years with glioma.

The chain carries TRBV18 and TRBJ1-2; D remains unclear. Trimming cost V 2 bases and J 2 bases, with 6 bases left between them. CDR1 KGHSH and CDR2 LQKENI come from the germline V gene. CDR3 length equals 13 residues. The CDR3 reads CASSPDGNYGYTF. The CDR3 nucleotides are TGTGCCAGCTCACCAGACGGGAACTATGGCTACACCTTC.

V and J are TRBV19 and TRBJ1-4; D possibly corresponds to TRBD1 (5 bases). The germline CDR1 and CDR2 sequences are LNHDA and SQIVND (reference sequence). This CDR3 contains 11 residues. Trimming took off 7 bases at V and 8 bases at J, with 8 bases between the two ends. The CDR3 nucleotides read TGTGCCAGTAAAAGGGGCGAAAAACTGTTTTTT. Amino acids: CASKRGEKLFF.

The chain has TRBV6-5 and TRBJ2-1; 9 bases are a match to TRBD2. V trimming: 8 bases; J trimming: 7 bases; junction bases outside the gene matches: 6. The germline CDR1 and CDR2 sequences are MNHEY and SVGAGI. This CDR3 spans 13 amino acids. Here the CDR3 DNA reads TGTGCCAGCCGGCTAGCGGGGAGGAATGAGCAGTTCTTC. Its translation: CASRLAGRNEQFF.

The V and J genes are TRBV9 and TRBJ2-5; 10 positions agree with TRBD2. The CDR3 totals 15 residues. Germline loops: CDR1 SGDLS, CDR2 YYNGEE. V shed 4 bases, J shed 1 base, and the junction held 4 bases outside the gene matches. CDR3 amino acids: CASSRSGRPQETQYF. Written as DNA, the CDR3 is TGTGCCAGCAGCCGTAGCGGGAGGCCCCAAGAGACCCAGTACTTC. The full variable domain, with the rest looked up from reference TRBV9 and TRBJ2-5, is DSGVTQTPKHLITATGQRVTLRCSPRSGDLSVYWYQQSLDQGLQFLIQYYNGEERAKGNILERFSAQQFPDLHSELNLSSLELGDSALYFCASSRSGRPQETQYFGPGTRLLVL.

CDR3 nucleotide sequence: TGTGCCAGCAGCTTAACTAGTTCCGGGAGAGATACGCAGTATTTT. Translation: CASSLTSSGRDTQYF. V usage is TRBV7-2 and J usage is TRBJ2-3, with a tentative D call TRBD2 (6 bases). V was shortened by 2 bases and J by 5 bases, with 14 bases between the two germline ends. This CDR3 region has 15 residues. Germline V gives CDR1 SGHTA, CDR2 FQGNSA.

The chain is built from TRBV10-1 and TRBJ2-2; D remains unclear. The CDR3 is made up of 13 amino acids. Germline V CDR1 and CDR2: WNHNN, SYGVQD (reference sequence). Trimming left V 6 bases short and J 5 bases short, with 10 bases between. CDR3 sequence (DNA): TGCGCCAGCAGGACCGGTAGTACCGGGGAGCTGTTTTTT. This sequence encodes CASRTGSTGELFF.

This clone has more than one count but fewer than ten. The gene calls are TRBV6-1 and TRBJ1-5, with D unresolved. Germline V gene lookup returns CDR1 MNHNS and CDR2 SASEGT. The CDR3 loop spans 14 amino acids. Trimming left V 4 bases short and J 0 bases short, with 7 bases between. The CDR3 here is CASSAGNSNQPQHF. Written as DNA, the CDR3 is TGTGCCAGCAGTGCCGGGAATAGCAATCAGCCCCAGCATTTT.

This clone was observed a few times. This chain's CDR3 is CASGRDRGHYGYTF. The CDR3 nucleotides are TGTGCCAGCGGACGCGACAGGGGGCACTATGGCTACACCTTC. This chain uses TRBV11-2 with TRBJ1-2; 10 nucleotides line up with TRBD1. Germline values: CDR1 SGHAT, CDR2 FQNNGV. The V and J ends lost 8 bases and 3 bases, in that order; junction bases with no gene match: 6. The CDR3 sequence is 14 residues long.

The chain recombines TRBV4-1 with TRBJ2-1; TRBD1 matches 8 bases. The junction had 5 bases not matched to a gene; V was cut back by 8 bases and J by 2 bases. The CDR3 has 14 residues. CDR1 and CDR2 (germline): MGHRA, YSYEKL. The CDR3 DNA sequence: TGCGCCAGCCCCGGACAGGGCCCCTACAATGAGCAGTTCTTC. Translation: CASPGQGPYNEQFF.

J is TRBJ1-4 and V is TRBV5-1; D possibly corresponds to TRBD1 (6 bases). Germline assignment: CDR1 SGHRS and CDR2 YFSETQ. Trimming shortened V by 4 bases and J by 4 bases, and 14 bases separated the two germline ends. The CDR3 covers 15 residues. Here the CDR3 reads CASSRNRDYNEKLFF. CDR3 nucleotide sequence: TGCGCCAGCAGCCGAAACAGGGACTATAATGAAAAACTGTTTTTT.